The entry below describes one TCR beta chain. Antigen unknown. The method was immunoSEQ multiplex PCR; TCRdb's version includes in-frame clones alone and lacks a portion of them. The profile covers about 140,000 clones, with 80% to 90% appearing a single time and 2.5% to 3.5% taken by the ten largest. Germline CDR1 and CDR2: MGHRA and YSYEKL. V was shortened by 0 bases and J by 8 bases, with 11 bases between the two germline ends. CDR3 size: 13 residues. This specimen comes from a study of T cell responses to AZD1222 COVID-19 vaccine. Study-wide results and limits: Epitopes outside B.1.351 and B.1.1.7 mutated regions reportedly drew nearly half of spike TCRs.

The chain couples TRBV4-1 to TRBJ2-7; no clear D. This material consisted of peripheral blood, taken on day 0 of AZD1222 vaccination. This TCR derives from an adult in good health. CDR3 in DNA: TGCGCCAGCAGCCAAGATCTTCTCCAACAGCAGTACTTC. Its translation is CASSQDLLQQQYF.